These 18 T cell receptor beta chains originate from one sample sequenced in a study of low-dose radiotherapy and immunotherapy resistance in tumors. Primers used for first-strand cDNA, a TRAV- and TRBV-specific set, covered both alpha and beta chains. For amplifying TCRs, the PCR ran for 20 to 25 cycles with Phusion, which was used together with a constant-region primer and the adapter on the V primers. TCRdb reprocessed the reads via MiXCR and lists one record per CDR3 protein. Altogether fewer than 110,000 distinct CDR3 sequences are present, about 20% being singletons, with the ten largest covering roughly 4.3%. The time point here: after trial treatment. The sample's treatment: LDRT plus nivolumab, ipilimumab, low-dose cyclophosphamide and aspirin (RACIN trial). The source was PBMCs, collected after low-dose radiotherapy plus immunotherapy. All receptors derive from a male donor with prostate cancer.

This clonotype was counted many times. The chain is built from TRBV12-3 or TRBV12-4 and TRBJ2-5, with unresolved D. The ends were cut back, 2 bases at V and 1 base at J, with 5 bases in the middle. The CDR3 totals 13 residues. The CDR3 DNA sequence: TGTGCCAGCAGTTTAAACAGCCAAGAGACCCAGTACTTC. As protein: CASSLNSQETQYF.

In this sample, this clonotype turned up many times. Here the CDR3 DNA reads TGTGCCAGTAGTATTGGTTCTGGCGGTAATAGCAATCAGCCCCAGCATTTT. Amino acid sequence: CASSIGSGGNSNQPQHF. The chain carries TRBV19 and TRBJ1-5; D is ambiguous. The V gene lost 3 bases and the J gene lost 0 bases, with 15 bases spanning the gap. This CDR3 contains 17 residues. Germline V CDR1 and CDR2: LNHDA, SQIVND (reference sequence).

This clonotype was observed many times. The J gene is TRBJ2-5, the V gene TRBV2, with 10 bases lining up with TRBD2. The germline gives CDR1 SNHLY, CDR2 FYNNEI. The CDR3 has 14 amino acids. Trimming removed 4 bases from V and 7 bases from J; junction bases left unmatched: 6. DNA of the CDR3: TGTGCCAGCAGTGGAGTAGCGGGGGGTGGGACCCAGTACTTC. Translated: CASSGVAGGGTQYF.

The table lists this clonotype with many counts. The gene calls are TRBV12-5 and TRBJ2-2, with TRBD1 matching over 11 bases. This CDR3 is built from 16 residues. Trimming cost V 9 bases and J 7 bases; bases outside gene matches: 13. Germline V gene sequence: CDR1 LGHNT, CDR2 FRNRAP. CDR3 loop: CASAHSDRGHGGELFF. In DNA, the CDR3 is TGTGCTAGCGCACATTCGGACAGGGGGCATGGCGGGGAGCTGTTTTTT. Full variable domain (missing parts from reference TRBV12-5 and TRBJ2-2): DARVTQTPRHKVTEMGQEVTMRCQPILGHNTVFWYRQTMMQGLELLAYFRNRAPLDDSGMPKDRFSAEMPDATLATLKIQPSEPRDSAVYFCASAHSDRGHGGELFFGEGSRLTVL.

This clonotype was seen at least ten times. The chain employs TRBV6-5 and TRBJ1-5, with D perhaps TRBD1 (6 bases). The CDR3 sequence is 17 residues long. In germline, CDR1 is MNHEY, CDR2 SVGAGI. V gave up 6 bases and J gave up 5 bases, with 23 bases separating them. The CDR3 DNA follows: TGTGCCAGCAGACCAGGGGTACCCTCCAACAACGATCAGCCCCAGCATTTT. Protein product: CASRPGVPSNNDQPQHF.

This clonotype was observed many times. CDR3 region: CASSQVRDRGNSPLHF. The CDR3 DNA reads as TGTGCCAGCAGCCAAGTACGGGACAGGGGTAATTCACCCCTCCACTTT. The rearrangement links TRBV3-1 to TRBJ1-6; 10 bases line up with TRBD1. CDR3 size: 16 residues. With V trimmed by 1 base and J by 6 bases, 3 bases remained unmatched. Germline CDR1 and CDR2: LGHDT and YNNKEL (reference sequence).

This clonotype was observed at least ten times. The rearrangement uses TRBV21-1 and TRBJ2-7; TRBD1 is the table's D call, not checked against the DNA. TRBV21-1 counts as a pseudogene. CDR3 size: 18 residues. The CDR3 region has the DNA TGTGCCAGCAGCGGACCGGGACAGGGGGGCCTCGGGTCCTACGAGCAGTACTTC. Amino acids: CASSGPGQGGLGSYEQYF.

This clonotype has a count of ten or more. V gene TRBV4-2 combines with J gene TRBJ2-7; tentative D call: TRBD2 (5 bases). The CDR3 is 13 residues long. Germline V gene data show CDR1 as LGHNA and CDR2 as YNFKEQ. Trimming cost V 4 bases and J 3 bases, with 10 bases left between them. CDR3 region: CASSPGINYEQYF. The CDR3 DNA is TGTGCCAGCAGCCCCGGGATCAACTACGAGCAGTACTTC.

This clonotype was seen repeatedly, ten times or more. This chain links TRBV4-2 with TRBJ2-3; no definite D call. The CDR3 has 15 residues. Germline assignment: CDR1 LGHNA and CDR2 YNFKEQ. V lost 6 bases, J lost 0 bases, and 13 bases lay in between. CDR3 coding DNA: TGTGCCAGCAGACCAACGGGCAGTAGCACAGATACGCAGTATTTT. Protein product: CASRPTGSSTDTQYF.

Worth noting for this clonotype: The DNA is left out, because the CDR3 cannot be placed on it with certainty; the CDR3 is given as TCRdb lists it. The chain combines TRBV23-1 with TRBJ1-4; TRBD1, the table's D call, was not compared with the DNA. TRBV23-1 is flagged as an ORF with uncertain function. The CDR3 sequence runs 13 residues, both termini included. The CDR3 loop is CASSPNPGKTVFF.

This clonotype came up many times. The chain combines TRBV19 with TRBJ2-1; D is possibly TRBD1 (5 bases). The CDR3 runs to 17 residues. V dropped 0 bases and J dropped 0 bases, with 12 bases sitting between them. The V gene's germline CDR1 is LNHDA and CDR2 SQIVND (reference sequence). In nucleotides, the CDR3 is TGTGCCAGTAGTATAGATGGTGGGGCTAGCTCCTACAATGAGCAGTTCTTC. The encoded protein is CASSIDGGASSYNEQFF.

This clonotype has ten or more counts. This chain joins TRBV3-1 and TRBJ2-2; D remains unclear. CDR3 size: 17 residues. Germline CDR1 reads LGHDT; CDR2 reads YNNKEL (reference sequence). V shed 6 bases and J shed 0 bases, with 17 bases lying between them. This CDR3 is CASSPTAIEANTGELFF. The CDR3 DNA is TGTGCCAGCAGTCCAACAGCGATCGAAGCGAACACCGGGGAGCTGTTTTTT.

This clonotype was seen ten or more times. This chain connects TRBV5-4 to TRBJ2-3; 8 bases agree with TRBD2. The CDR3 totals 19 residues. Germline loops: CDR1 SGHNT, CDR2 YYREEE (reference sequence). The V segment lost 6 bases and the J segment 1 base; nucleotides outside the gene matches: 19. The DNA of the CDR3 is TGTGCCAGCAAATCGAATCCCGGCGGGGGGTCTCCGGGCACAGATACGCAGTATTTT. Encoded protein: CASKSNPGGGSPGTDTQYF.

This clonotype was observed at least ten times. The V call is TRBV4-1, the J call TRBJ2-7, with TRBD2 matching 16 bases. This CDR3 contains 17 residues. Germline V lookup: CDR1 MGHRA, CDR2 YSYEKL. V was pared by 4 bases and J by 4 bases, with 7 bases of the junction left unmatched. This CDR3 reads CASSPGLAGGRLYEQYF. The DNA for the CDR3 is TGCGCCAGCAGCCCGGGACTAGCGGGGGGGCGACTTTACGAGCAGTACTTC.

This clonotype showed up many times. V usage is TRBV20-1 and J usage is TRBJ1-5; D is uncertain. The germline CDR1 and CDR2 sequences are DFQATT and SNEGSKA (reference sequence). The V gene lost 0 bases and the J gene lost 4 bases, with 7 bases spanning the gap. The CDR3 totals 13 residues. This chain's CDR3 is CSARELTNQPQHF. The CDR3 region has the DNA TGCAGTGCTAGAGAACTTACAAATCAGCCCCAGCATTTT.

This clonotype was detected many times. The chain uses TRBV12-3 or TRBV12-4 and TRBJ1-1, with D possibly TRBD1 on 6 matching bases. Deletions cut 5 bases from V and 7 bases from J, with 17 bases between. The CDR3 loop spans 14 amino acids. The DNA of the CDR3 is TGTGCCAGCAGTAAATTTCAGGGGAGGAATGAAGCTTTCTTT. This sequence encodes CASSKFQGRNEAFF.

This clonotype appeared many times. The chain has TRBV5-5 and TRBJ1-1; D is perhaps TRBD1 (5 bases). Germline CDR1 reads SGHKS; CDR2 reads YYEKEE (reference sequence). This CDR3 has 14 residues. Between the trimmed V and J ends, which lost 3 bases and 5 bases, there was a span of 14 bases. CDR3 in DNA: TGTGCCAGCAGCTGGGACGGCACGGGAACTGAAGCTTTCTTT. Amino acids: CASSWDGTGTEAFF. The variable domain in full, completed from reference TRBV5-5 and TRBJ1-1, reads DAGVTQSPTHLIKTRGQQVTLRCSPISGHKSVSWYQQVLGQGPQFIFQYYEKEERGRGNFPDRFSARQFPNYSSELNVNALLLGDSALYLCASSWDGTGTEAFFGQGTRLTVV.

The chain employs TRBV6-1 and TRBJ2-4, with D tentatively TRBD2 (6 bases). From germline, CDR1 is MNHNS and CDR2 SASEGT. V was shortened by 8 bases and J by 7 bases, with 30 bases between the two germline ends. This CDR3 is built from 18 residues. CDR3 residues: CASGGTATSAGHPNIQYF. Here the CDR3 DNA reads TGTGCCAGCGGGGGGACGGCGACTTCAGCGGGTCATCCGAACATTCAGTACTTC.